This is a list of T cell receptor beta chains from one sample in a study of T cell responses to AZD1222 COVID-19 vaccine. Clones were read by immunoSEQ multiplex PCR, and TCRdb kept only the in-frame ones, dropping some. The table shows some 100,000 clones, with 88% occurring only once. Sequenced here: peripheral blood, sampled on day 0 of AZD1222 vaccination. These receptors were obtained from an adult in good health. CDR3s include the opening cysteine and the closing phenylalanine or tryptophan. A D gene is named only where the DNA matches it firmly. A clone size is listed for some rows: how often the clone was seen (once, few, many), or a class if it is expanded.

D gene	V gene	J gene	clone size	CDR3 DNA	CDR3 protein
.	TRBV11-3	TRBJ1-1	.	TGTGCCAGCAGTCTGGGGGTGAACACTGAAGCTTTCTTT	CASSLGVNTEAFF
TRBD1	TRBV19	TRBJ1-1	.	TGTGCCAGTACCCCAGGGGGCTTCGAAGCTTTCTTT	CASTPGGFEAFF
.	TRBV11-3	TRBJ2-3	.	TGTGCCAGCAGTCAGGTCGGGGGATCGGGGGCAGATACGCAGTATTTT	CASSQVGGSGADTQYF
.	TRBV29-1	TRBJ1-3	.	TGCAGCGTTGCCTCTGGAAACACCATATATTTT	CSVASGNTIYF
TRBD2	TRBV7-2	TRBJ2-1	once	TGTGCCAGCAGCTTGATCGCTAGCGGCTACAATGAGCAGTTCTTC	CASSLIASGYNEQFF
.	TRBV5-4	TRBJ2-3	once	TGTGCCAGCAGCTTGGTGGTAGGGGCCTCGGATACGCAGTATTTT	CASSLVVGASDTQYF
TRBD2	TRBV6-2/TRBV6-3	TRBJ2-1	.	TGTGCCAGCAGCAACACAGCGGGAGAGGGGGATGAGCAGTTCTTC	CASSNTAGEGDEQFF
.	TRBV30	TRBJ1-6	.	TGTGCCTGGAGTGTATTGGACACAGATAATTCACCCCTCCACTTT	CAWSVLDTDNSPLHF
.	TRBV19	TRBJ1-2	.	TGTGCCAGTAGCCCTGGGACACGTAGTCTTTATGGCTACACCTTC	CASSPGTRSLYGYTF
.	TRBV19	TRBJ2-1	.	TGTGCCTCCACCCGGGACCGATTATACAATGAGCAGTTCTTC	CASTRDRLYNEQFF
.	TRBV7-8	TRBJ2-2	.	TGTGCCAGCAGCTTACACACCGGGGAGCTGTTTTTT	CASSLHTGELFF
.	TRBV12-5	TRBJ2-3	.	TGTGCTAGTGCCCTGGGGGGCACAGATACGCAGTATTTT	CASALGGTDTQYF
TRBD1	TRBV6-1	TRBJ1-4	.	TGTGCCAGCAGCCTCGGACAGGTGAAACTGTTTTTT	CASSLGQVKLFF
.	TRBV2	TRBJ2-7	once	TGTGCCAGCAGCCGGGACTTCCGTGGACAGCAGTACTTC	CASSRDFRGQQYF
TRBD1	TRBV2	TRBJ2-7	.	TGTGCCAGCAGTGAGCAGGGACAGAGCTCCTACGAGCAGTACTTC	CASSEQGQSSYEQYF
.	TRBV10-2	TRBJ2-1	.	TGCGCCAGCAGTGAAGGTGGCGGCCCGGTGGGTGAGCAGTTCTTC	CASSEGGGPVGEQFF
.	TRBV5-6	TRBJ1-4	.	TGTGCCAGCAGCTTAGGCCATGAAAAACTGTTTTTT	CASSLGHEKLFF
.	TRBV9	TRBJ1-2	once	TGTGCCAGCAGCCGGGACACAGAATTGGGTGGCTACACCTTC	CASSRDTELGGYTF
TRBD1	TRBV18	TRBJ2-3	.	TGTGCCAGCTCACCAGAGACTTGGGGACAGGCCTACACAGATACGCAGTATTTT	CASSPETWGQAYTDTQYF
.	TRBV20-1	TRBJ1-2	.	TGCAGTGCGGGGACATCGAAGGGCTACACCTTC	CSAGTSKGYTF
.	TRBV6-2/TRBV6-3	TRBJ1-5	once	TGTGCCAGCAGTTACTCTAAGTGGACAGCGATCAATCAGCCCCAGCATTTT	CASSYSKWTAINQPQHF
.	TRBV28	TRBJ2-7	once	TGTGCCAGCAGTTTAGGCAGGGATTGGTACGAGCAGTACTTC	CASSLGRDWYEQYF
TRBD1	TRBV29-1	TRBJ1-2	once	TGCAGCGGGGGGACAGGGACTGGCTACACCTTC	CSGGTGTGYTF
.	TRBV29-1	TRBJ2-5	.	TGCAGCGCCCAACAAGAGACCCAGTACTTC	CSAQQETQYF
.	TRBV19	TRBJ1-6	.	TGTGCCAGTAGTATCGGTCTGGGCTCACCCCTCCACTTT	CASSIGLGSPLHF
TRBD1	TRBV19	TRBJ2-1	.	TGTGCCAGTAGTACAACCGGGACAGGGGGCAATGAGCAGTTCTTC	CASSTTGTGGNEQFF
TRBD1	TRBV19	TRBJ2-1	.	TGTGCCAGTAAGCCACCCGGGACAGGCTCTTTAAGCTCCTACAATGAGCAGTTCTTC	CASKPPGTGSLSSYNEQFF
.	TRBV6-2/TRBV6-3	TRBJ2-2	.	TGTGCCAGCAGTTACGCGGACAGAAACACCGGGGAGCTGTTTTTT	CASSYADRNTGELFF
.	TRBV20-1	TRBJ1-5	.	TGCAGTGCTAGTCTGGCAGGGTTTGGTCAGCCCCAGCATTTT	CSASLAGFGQPQHF
TRBD1	TRBV11-1	TRBJ1-1	.	TGTGCCAGCAGCGTGTACAGGGGCAGGAACACTGAAGCTTTCTTT	CASSVYRGRNTEAFF
TRBD2	TRBV5-4	TRBJ2-7	once	TGTGCCAGCAGCGGAATCCCGGGACTAGCGGCATACGAGCAGTACTTC	CASSGIPGLAAYEQYF
.	TRBV28	TRBJ1-5	once	TGTGCCAGCCAAGCGGGTTCTCAGCCCCAGCATTTT	CASQAGSQPQHF
.	TRBV19	TRBJ2-7	.	TGTGCCAGTAGTACACAGGGACACGAGCAGTACTTC	CASSTQGHEQYF
TRBD1	TRBV7-9	TRBJ2-7	.	TGTGCCAGCAGCTTAGTTTACATAGGGACAGACCCTATTTACTACGAGCAGTACTTC	CASSLVYIGTDPIYYEQYF
TRBD2	TRBV4-1	TRBJ2-1	.	TGCGCCAGCAGCCAAGTAAGGGCTAGCGGTTACAATGAGCAGTTCTTC	CASSQVRASGYNEQFF
.	TRBV19	TRBJ1-1	.	TGTGCCAGTAGTATAGGGCAGCCGAACACTGAAGCTTTCTTT	CASSIGQPNTEAFF
.	TRBV6-2/TRBV6-3	TRBJ2-7	.	TGTGCCAGCAGTTCTACCCAGGGGGAGGTAGAGCAGTACTTC	CASSSTQGEVEQYF
.	TRBV3-1/TRBV3-2	TRBJ1-3	.	TGTGCCAGCAGCCATTGGGGGGCGCGTGGAAACACCATATATTTT	CASSHWGARGNTIYF
.	TRBV7-2	TRBJ2-2	.	TGTGCCAGCAGCTTAGAACGGCACACCGGGGAGCTGTTTTTT	CASSLERHTGELFF
TRBD2	TRBV7-9	TRBJ2-1	.	TGTGCCAGCAGCTTATTGTCGACTAGCGGGACGGGAAACAATGAGCAGTTCTTC	CASSLLSTSGTGNNEQFF
.	TRBV7-9	TRBJ2-5	.	TGTGCCAGCAGCGGGAGGATAGCTACAAGAGAGGCCCAGTACTTC	CASSGRIATREAQYF
.	TRBV10-3	TRBJ1-1	.	TGTGCCATCAGTGTGGGTGGGAATACTGAAGCTTTCTTT	CAISVGGNTEAFF
TRBD2	TRBV19	TRBJ2-7	.	TGTGCCAGTAGTAGAACTCTAGCGGGAGTATCCTACGAGCAGTACTTC	CASSRTLAGVSYEQYF
.	TRBV6-5	TRBJ2-7	.	TGTGCCAGCAGTCCTACAGGGGAGGGCTACGAGCAGTACTTC	CASSPTGEGYEQYF
.	TRBV23-1	TRBJ1-4	.	TGCGCCAGCCAACCCATGGGAGGATTTGGGTCAGCTAATGAAAAACTGTTTTTT	CASQPMGGFGSANEKLFF
.	TRBV9	TRBJ2-7	.	TGTGCCAGCAGCGTAGCTGCCGAGGGGACCTACGAGCAGTACTTC	CASSVAAEGTYEQYF
.	TRBV3-1/TRBV3-2	TRBJ2-1	.	TGTGCCAGCAGCCTCGGCTATCCCAATGAGCAGTTCTTC	CASSLGYPNEQFF
TRBD2	TRBV4-1	TRBJ2-3	.	TGCGCCAGCAGCCAAGAAGGAGGGATAGCGGGAATATTTGCAGATACGCAGTATTTT	CASSQEGGIAGIFADTQYF
.	TRBV28	TRBJ1-2	.	TGTGCCAGCACCGTCGGGGGCGCTAGGTATGGCTACACCTTC	CASTVGGARYGYTF
.	TRBV2	TRBJ1-5	.	TGTGCCAGCAGTGAAGGGAGCGATAGCAATCAGCCCCAGCATTTT	CASSEGSDSNQPQHF
.	TRBV28	TRBJ2-7	.	TGTGCCAGCATTGGGGGATACGAGCAGTACTTC	CASIGGYEQYF
.	TRBV4-2	TRBJ1-1	.	TGTGCCAGCAGCCAAGTTGGGTTGAGTACGGGCAGCACTGAAGCTTTCTTT	CASSQVGLSTGSTEAFF